The next 31 T cell receptor beta chains were all read from a single sample in a study of blood T cell repertoires in COVID-19 (dated by TCRdb to the early 2020s). The receptor library was made with the immunoSEQ multiplex PCR assay. The clones in this table, taken by TCRdb from immuneACCESS, are in-frame only. Not every clone is retained; where verified, under half of the shortfall comes from an unresolved V gene, and the cause of the rest is unknown. The sample contains 250,000 or so clones, around 87% of them found a single time. Roughly 5.6% of the sample goes to the ten largest clones. The sample consisted of peripheral blood. The receptor source for this set is a woman aged 60-70 years with COVID-19, enrolled during active disease.

The V gene is TRBV19, the J gene TRBJ2-3, with a possible D match to TRBD1 (6 bases). The CDR3 runs 17 residues. CDR1 and CDR2 (germline): LNHDA, SQIVND (reference sequence). The V end lost 2 bases, the J end lost 6 bases, and 21 bases lay between the germline ends. CDR3: CASSIWGQILRADTQYF. The CDR3 nucleotides are TGTGCCAGTAGTATATGGGGGCAAATCCTAAGAGCCGATACGCAGTATTTT.

This clone was seen only once. The chain employs TRBV4-1 and TRBJ2-7; the match to TRBD1 covers 9 bases. This CDR3 has 15 residues. From germline, CDR1 is MGHRA and CDR2 YSYEKL. Trimming at V came to 5 bases and at J to 3 bases, leaving 8 bases not matched to a gene. In DNA form, the CDR3 reads TGCGCCAGCAGCTTCCGACAGGGGGGGATCTACGAGCAGTACTTC. As protein: CASSFRQGGIYEQYF.

The chain recombines TRBV5-5 with TRBJ1-2; unclear D gene. Trimming removed 4 bases from V and 4 bases from J, with 11 bases in between. Germline V gene data show CDR1 as SGHKS and CDR2 as YYEKEE (reference sequence). The CDR3 totals 13 residues. In nucleotides, the CDR3 is TGTGCCAGCAGCCCCCCCGTCGGCTATGGCTACACCTTC. It codes for CASSPPVGYGYTF. Full variable domain (missing parts from reference TRBV5-5 and TRBJ1-2): DAGVTQSPTHLIKTRGQQVTLRCSPISGHKSVSWYQQVLGQGPQFIFQYYEKEERGRGNFPDRFSARQFPNYSSELNVNALLLGDSALYLCASSPPVGYGYTFGSGTRLTVV.

The chain couples TRBV2 to TRBJ1-1, with a possible D match to TRBD1 (5 bases). The germline V and J ends were trimmed by 6 bases and 1 base, with 18 bases remaining between them. CDR1 is SNHLY and CDR2 is FYNNEI in the germline V gene. The CDR3 loop spans 16 amino acids. Written as DNA, the CDR3 is TGTGCCAGCAGGGCCCGCCGGGGGGTGAGGAACACTGAAGCTTTCTTT. Its translation: CASRARRGVRNTEAFF.

The gene calls are TRBV4-1 and TRBJ2-5; D gene unclear. The V end was cut by 0 bases, the J end by 1 base, with 9 bases between. The CDR3 consists of 15 residues. Per germline, CDR1 MGHRA and CDR2 YSYEKL. The CDR3 protein is CASSQERRSQETQYF. CDR3 DNA: TGCGCCAGCAGCCAAGAGCGGCGGTCCCAAGAGACCCAGTACTTC.

V is TRBV4-3 and J is TRBJ1-2, with 10 bases lining up with TRBD1. Trimming removed 1 base from V and 4 bases from J; junction bases left unmatched: 6. This CDR3 has 16 amino acids. The germline CDR1 and CDR2 sequences are LGHNA and YSLEER. CDR3 DNA: TGCGCCAGCAGCCAAGGGGGGACAGGGGCGGTCTATGGCTACACCTTC. Translation: CASSQGGTGAVYGYTF.

The rearrangement joins TRBV5-1 to TRBJ1-4, with no clear D. CDR3 length equals 12 residues. Germline V gives CDR1 SGHRS, CDR2 YFSETQ. V was clipped by 5 bases and J by 8 bases, with 10 bases between them. The chain's CDR3 is CASRRQGEKLFF. The CDR3 DNA is TGCGCCAGCAGACGACAAGGAGAAAAACTGTTTTTT.

This chain uses TRBV5-4 with TRBJ1-6; no reliable D call. The CDR3 loop spans 13 amino acids. The germline V gene has CDR1 SGHNT and CDR2 YYREEE (reference sequence). V lost 0 bases and J 8 bases, leaving 6 bases between the germline ends. CDR3 loop: CASSLVRDSPLHF. DNA for the CDR3: TGTGCCAGCAGCTTGGTGAGGGATTCACCCCTCCACTTT.

The rearrangement links TRBV29-1 to TRBJ2-4, with D hard to call. CDR3 length equals 13 residues. Germline-derived CDR1 and CDR2 are SQVTM and ANQGSEA. V was pared by 6 bases and J by 5 bases, with 14 bases between. The CDR3 loop is CSVFLKLQNIQYF. In DNA form, the CDR3 reads TGCAGCGTCTTCCTGAAGCTACAAAACATTCAGTACTTC.

The chain combines TRBV28 with TRBJ1-2, with TRBD1 matching over 10 bases. Germline CDR1 reads MDHEN; CDR2 reads SYDVKM. CDR3 length equals 14 residues. With V trimmed by 4 bases and J by 6 bases, 5 bases remained unmatched. The CDR3 DNA sequence: TGTGCCAGCAGTTCGGAGGGACAGGGGAATGGCTACACCTTC. Amino acid sequence: CASSSEGQGNGYTF.

The chain has TRBV27 and TRBJ1-4, with no clear D. CDR3 length equals 15 residues. The V gene lost 5 bases and the J gene lost 0 bases, with 10 bases spanning the gap. Germline loops: CDR1 MNHEY, CDR2 SMNVEV (reference sequence). CDR3 coding DNA: TGTGCCAGCAGTCCGTACGGGGCAACTAATGAAAAACTGTTTTTT. Translating gives CASSPYGATNEKLFF.

The chain is built from TRBV6-2 or TRBV6-3 and TRBJ2-3; D is perhaps TRBD2 (6 bases). CDR1 and CDR2 (germline): MNHEY, SVGEGT. The V end was cut by 5 bases, the J end by 0 bases, with 15 bases between. The CDR3 totals 16 residues. The CDR3 region has the DNA TGTGCCAGCAGTGCGGGGACTTATGCTAGCACAGATACGCAGTATTTT. This translates into CASSAGTYASTDTQYF.

The V gene is TRBV18, the J gene TRBJ1-6, with D tentatively TRBD1 (6 bases). Germline CDR1 and CDR2: KGHSH and LQKENI. This CDR3 comprises 14 residues. Trimming stripped 6 bases from V and 6 bases from J, with 12 bases between. As DNA, the CDR3 is TGTGCCAGCTCCACCACAGGGACTAATTCACCCCTCCACTTT. Its protein product is CASSTTGTNSPLHF. Combining the CDR3 with reference TRBV18 and TRBJ1-6 gives the whole variable domain NAGVMQNPRHLVRRRGQEARLRCSPMKGHSHVYWYRQLPEEGLKFMVYLQKENIIDESGMPKERFSAEFPKEGPSILRIQQVVRGDSAAYFCASSTTGTNSPLHFGNGTRLTVT.

This chain links TRBV7-2 with TRBJ2-7; TRBD2 might be the D (5 bases). The germline V gene encodes CDR1 SGHTA and CDR2 FQGNSA. The ends were cut back, 6 bases at V and 0 bases at J, with 12 bases in the middle. The length of the CDR3 is 14 residues. CDR3 region: CASRITRSSYEQYF. DNA for the CDR3: TGTGCCAGCAGAATTACTAGGAGCTCCTACGAGCAGTACTTC.

V and J are TRBV19 and TRBJ2-7; TRBD1 matches 7 bases. Germline loops: CDR1 LNHDA, CDR2 SQIVND (reference sequence). The CDR3 runs to 15 residues. J was trimmed by 3 bases and V by 3 bases; bases with no gene match: 8. The DNA of the CDR3 is TGTGCCAGTAGTATTTCAGGGCAGGGGGTCTACGAGCAGTACTTC. Its protein is CASSISGQGVYEQYF.

The count of this clone is one. The V gene is TRBV7-2, the J gene TRBJ2-1; D possibly corresponds to TRBD1 (6 bases). V was clipped by 4 bases and J by 0 bases, with 10 bases between them. This CDR3 region has 15 residues. CDR1 and CDR2 from the germline V gene are SGHTA and FQGNSA. CDR3 loop: CASSWDKSSYNEQFF. The CDR3 DNA sequence: TGTGCCAGCAGCTGGGACAAGAGCTCCTACAATGAGCAGTTCTTC.

This clone was seen only a few times. A read error may account for a junction end that differs from germline. This chain uses TRBV5-1 with TRBJ2-7; a weak D match, TRBD2 (5 bases). Germline lookup yields CDR1 SGHRS and CDR2 YFSETQ. This CDR3 region has 11 residues. This CDR3 reads CASSLGADRRF. For the CDR3, the DNA is TGCGCCAGCAGCTTGGGGGCGGACCGGAGGTTC.

This chain links TRBV5-1 with TRBJ2-5, with 7 bases fitting TRBD2. The germline gives CDR1 SGHRS, CDR2 YFSETQ. V trimming: 0 bases; J trimming: 2 bases; junction bases outside the gene matches: 4. This CDR3 region has 15 residues. CDR3 loop: CASSLDGRKQETQYF. The DNA of the CDR3 is TGCGCCAGCAGCTTGGACGGGAGGAAACAAGAGACCCAGTACTTC.

The chain combines TRBV7-2 with TRBJ2-1; 8 bases fit TRBD2. V trimming: 0 bases; J trimming: 10 bases; junction bases outside the gene matches: 5. From germline, CDR1 is SGHTA and CDR2 FQGNSA. The CDR3 runs 14 residues. The DNA of the CDR3 is TGTGCCAGCAGCTTAGCGAGCGGGGGCACCGAGCAGTTCTTC. It codes for CASSLASGGTEQFF.

This chain links TRBV2 with TRBJ1-4, with 7 bases that match TRBD1. After removal of 5 bases from V and 6 bases from J, the junction contained 9 bases not matched to a gene. The CDR3 is 15 residues long. Germline CDR1 reads SNHLY; CDR2 reads FYNNEI. The CDR3 DNA sequence: TGTGCCAGCAGTCAGTGGGGACAGAAGCATGAAAAACTGTTTTTT. Translation gives CASSQWGQKHEKLFF.

This clone was seen more than once but under ten times. The rearrangement uses TRBV5-1 and TRBJ1-6; 9 nucleotides line up with TRBD1. Germline CDR1 is SGHRS and CDR2 is YFSETQ. V dropped 3 bases and J dropped 7; count of bases not matched to a gene: 17. There are 19 residues in the CDR3. CDR3 in amino acids: CASSSVPGQGLVGNSPLHF. CDR3 sequence (DNA): TGCGCCAGCAGCTCTGTCCCGGGACAGGGTTTAGTAGGGAATTCACCCCTCCACTTT.

The chain links TRBV7-9 to TRBJ1-5; D ambiguous. V lost 6 bases and J lost 6, with 9 bases in between. The germline V gene encodes CDR1 SEHNR and CDR2 FQNEAQ (reference sequence). The CDR3 spans 12 residues. CDR3 residues: CASRAGSQPQHF. In DNA form, the CDR3 reads TGTGCCAGCAGGGCGGGGAGTCAGCCCCAGCATTTT.

The genes are TRBV28 and TRBJ1-1, with D possibly matching TRBD1 (6 bases). Germline-derived CDR1 and CDR2 are MDHEN and SYDVKM. CDR3 length: 15 residues. The V end was cut by 6 bases, the J end by 6 bases, with 20 bases between. This CDR3 is CASSRRGQHDAEAFF. CDR3 nucleotide sequence: TGTGCCAGCAGCCGAAGGGGACAACATGACGCTGAAGCTTTCTTT.

The chain uses TRBV4-3 and TRBJ2-7; 8 bases align to TRBD2. Trimming took 4 bases from V and 5 from J; bases not matched to a gene: 13. Germline V lookup: CDR1 LGHNA, CDR2 YSLEER. The CDR3 consists of 16 residues. CDR3 nucleotide sequence: TGCGCCAGCAGCCTTGGTGTGAGCGGGAGTCTGGACGAGCAGTACTTC. Translated: CASSLGVSGSLDEQYF.

The V and J genes are TRBV7-6 and TRBJ2-3; 9 bases match TRBD2. V shed 5 bases, J shed 2 bases, and the junction held 11 bases outside the gene matches. In germline, CDR1 is SGHVS, CDR2 FNYEAQ. This CDR3 has 17 amino acids. The CDR3 bases are TGTGCCAGCAGCCTTCGGCCAGCGGGAGGATACACAGATACGCAGTATTTT. Its translation is CASSLRPAGGYTDTQYF.

The V call is TRBV5-4, the J call TRBJ1-6; no definite D call. The V gene's germline CDR1 is SGHNT and CDR2 YYREEE (reference sequence). The CDR3 length is 17 residues. The germline V and J ends were trimmed by 0 bases and 4 bases, with 14 bases remaining between them. CDR3 amino acids: CASSLGGPGIYNSPLHF. The CDR3 region has the DNA TGTGCCAGCAGCTTGGGTGGGCCCGGGATTTATAATTCACCCCTCCACTTT.

The V gene is TRBV27, the J gene TRBJ2-4; D not resolved. Germline V CDR1 and CDR2: MNHEY, SMNVEV (reference sequence). Between the trimmed V and J ends, which lost 3 bases and 4 bases, there was a span of 10 bases. The CDR3 extends over 14 amino acids. CDR3: CASSFANRKNIQYF. The CDR3 DNA is TGTGCCAGCAGTTTTGCTAATCGAAAAAACATTCAGTACTTC.

This clone appeared a single time. The chain links TRBV29-1 to TRBJ1-4; D may be TRBD1 (6 bases). V was trimmed by 0 bases and J by 8 bases, leaving 10 bases between them. The CDR3 consists of 13 residues. The germline V gene has CDR1 SQVTM and CDR2 ANQGSEA. DNA of the CDR3: TGCAGCGTTGAAGAGGGGGCAAGGGAAAAACTGTTTTTT. This gives the protein CSVEEGAREKLFF. Looking up the rest from reference TRBV29-1 and TRBJ1-4 gives the full variable domain: SAVISQKPSRDICQRGTSLTIQCQVDSQVTMMFWYRQQPGQSLTLIATANQGSEATYESGFVIDKFPISRPNLTFSTLTVSNMSPEDSSIYLCSVEEGAREKLFFGSGTQLSVL.

This chain links TRBV7-6 with TRBJ2-3; 8 nucleotides match TRBD2. Germline-derived CDR1 and CDR2 are SGHVS and FNYEAQ. V was pared by 2 bases and J by 4 bases, with 17 bases of the junction left unmatched. The CDR3 runs 19 residues. In DNA, the CDR3 is TGTGCCAGCAGCTTATCGTCGGCGGGAGGCACAGGGACGTCAGATACGCAGTATTTT. This translates into CASSLSSAGGTGTSDTQYF.

In regard to this clone: This specimen includes other DNA sequences encoding the same CDR3. This rearrangement joins TRBV5-1 to TRBJ2-7; maybe TRBD1 (5 bases). Per the germline V gene, CDR1 is SGHRS and CDR2 is YFSETQ. CDR3 length: 14 amino acids. Trimming left V 0 bases short and J 12 bases short, with 19 bases between. CDR3 nucleotide sequence: TGCGCCAGCAGCTTGGGTTCAGGTCCCGGACATTTGTACTTC. Protein: CASSLGSGPGHLYF.

The chain uses TRBV20-1 and TRBJ1-2; possible D gene TRBD1, 6 bases. The CDR3 has 11 residues. With 5 bases removed from V and 10 bases from J, the gap between germline ends came to 14 bases. The germline CDR1 and CDR2 sequences are DFQATT and SNEGSKA (reference sequence). CDR3 protein: CSAGSRGDYTF. The DNA for the CDR3 is TGCAGTGCTGGATCCAGGGGTGACTACACCTTC.